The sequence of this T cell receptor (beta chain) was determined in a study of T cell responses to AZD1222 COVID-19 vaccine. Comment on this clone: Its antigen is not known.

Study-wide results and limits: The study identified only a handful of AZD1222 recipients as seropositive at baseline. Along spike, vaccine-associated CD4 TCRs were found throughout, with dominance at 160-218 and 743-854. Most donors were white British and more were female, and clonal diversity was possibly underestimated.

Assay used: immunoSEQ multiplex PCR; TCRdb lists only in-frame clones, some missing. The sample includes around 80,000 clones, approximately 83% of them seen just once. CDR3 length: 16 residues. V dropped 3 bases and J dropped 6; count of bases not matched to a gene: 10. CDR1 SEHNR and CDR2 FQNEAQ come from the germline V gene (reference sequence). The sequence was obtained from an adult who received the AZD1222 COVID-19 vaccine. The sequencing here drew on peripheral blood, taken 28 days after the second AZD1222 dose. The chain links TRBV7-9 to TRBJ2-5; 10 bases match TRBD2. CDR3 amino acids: CASSFLGTSAFQTQYF. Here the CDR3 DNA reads TGTGCCAGCAGCTTTCTCGGGACTAGCGCCTTTCAGACCCAGTACTTC.